This paragraph reports one T cell receptor (beta chain). Its antigen is still unknown. TCRdb's table, derived via immunoSEQ multiplex PCR, lists solely in-frame clones and lacks some. The sample consists of roughly 1,600,000 clones, about 98.5% of them appearing once. V lost 4 bases to trimming and J lost 2 bases, with 12 bases between them. Germline CDR1 MNHEY, CDR2 SVGAGI. The CDR3 is 15 residues long. This record comes from a study of shared clonotypes between healthy human individuals. Broader study findings: Donor clonotype sharing was expected to depend on sequencing depth. As a rule, naive subsets had a larger estimated richness than memory subsets.

The V call is TRBV6-5, the J call TRBJ1-3; D not resolved. Source material: naive CD4+ T cells sorted from blood. Subset meaning: CD45RA+ positively selected. This TCR was sampled from a man aged 30-40 years in good health. The CDR3 here is CASSSTWAAGNTIYF. The CDR3 DNA follows: TGTGCCAGCAGTTCCACCTGGGCAGCTGGAAACACCATATATTTT.